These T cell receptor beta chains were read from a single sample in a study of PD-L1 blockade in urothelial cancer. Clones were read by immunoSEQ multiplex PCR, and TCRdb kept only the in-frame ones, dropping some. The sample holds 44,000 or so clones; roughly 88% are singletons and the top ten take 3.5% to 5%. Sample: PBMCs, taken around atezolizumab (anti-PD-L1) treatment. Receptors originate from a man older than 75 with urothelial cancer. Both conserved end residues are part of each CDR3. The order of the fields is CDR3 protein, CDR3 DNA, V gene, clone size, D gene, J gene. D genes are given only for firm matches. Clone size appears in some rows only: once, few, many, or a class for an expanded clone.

cdr3_aa: CASGGGTGVSETQYF
cdr3_nt: TGCGCCAGCGGGGGAGGGACAGGGGTCTCCGAGACCCAGTACTTC
v_call: TRBV10-2
clone_size: .
d_call: TRBD1
j_call: TRBJ2-5

cdr3_aa: CASSRTATNEKLFF
cdr3_nt: TGTGCCAGTAGCCGAACAGCAACTAATGAAAAACTGTTTTTT
v_call: TRBV19
clone_size: .
d_call: .
j_call: TRBJ1-4

cdr3_aa: CASSRTDTQYF
cdr3_nt: TGTGCCAGCAGCCGGACAGATACGCAGTATTTT
v_call: TRBV28
clone_size: .
d_call: .
j_call: TRBJ2-3

cdr3_aa: CSARIGQGAHF
cdr3_nt: TGCAGTGCTAGAATTGGACAGGGGGCTCACTTC
v_call: TRBV20-1
clone_size: .
d_call: TRBD1
j_call: TRBJ2-7

cdr3_aa: CASSILGAQGYTF
cdr3_nt: TGTGCCAGTAGTATATTGGGGGCTCAAGGCTACACCTTC
v_call: TRBV19
clone_size: .
d_call: .
j_call: TRBJ1-2

cdr3_aa: CASTPNTGFNYGYTF
cdr3_nt: TGTGCCAGCACTCCGAACACGGGGTTTAACTATGGCTACACCTTC
v_call: TRBV7-9
clone_size: .
d_call: .
j_call: TRBJ1-2

cdr3_aa: CASSFSGTATGELFF
cdr3_nt: TGTGCCAGCAGTTTTTCCGGGACAGCCACCGGGGAGCTGTTTTTT
v_call: TRBV27
clone_size: .
d_call: TRBD1
j_call: TRBJ2-2

cdr3_aa: CASSPGQRVTIYF
cdr3_nt: TGTGCCAGTAGTCCGGGACAGCGGGTCACCATATATTTT
v_call: TRBV19
clone_size: .
d_call: TRBD1
j_call: TRBJ1-3

cdr3_aa: CASSLRLAGSTDTQYF
cdr3_nt: TGTGCCAGCAGCTTACGGCTAGCGGGAAGCACAGATACGCAGTATTTT
v_call: TRBV11-2
clone_size: .
d_call: TRBD2
j_call: TRBJ2-3

cdr3_aa: CASLSGRAGYNEQFF
cdr3_nt: TGTGCCAGCCTTAGCGGGAGAGCAGGCTACAATGAGCAGTTCTTC
v_call: TRBV5-8
clone_size: .
d_call: TRBD2
j_call: TRBJ2-1

cdr3_aa: CASSGGLGSDEQFF
cdr3_nt: TGCGCCAGCAGCGGGGGACTAGGATCGGATGAGCAGTTCTTC
v_call: TRBV4-3
clone_size: .
d_call: TRBD2
j_call: TRBJ2-1

cdr3_aa: CASRPRGSGRKTGELFF
cdr3_nt: TGTGCAAGTCGCCCCCGAGGTAGCGGGAGAAAAACCGGGGAGCTGTTTTTT
v_call: TRBV12-2
clone_size: .
d_call: .
j_call: TRBJ2-2

cdr3_aa: CASSPNRGGGSIQYF
cdr3_nt: TGTGCCAGCAGCCCAAATCGGGGGGGAGGTAGCATTCAGTACTTC
v_call: TRBV25-1
clone_size: .
d_call: TRBD2
j_call: TRBJ2-4

cdr3_aa: CASSPRLAGDTDTQYF
cdr3_nt: TGTGCCAGCTCACCGAGACTAGCGGGAGACACAGATACGCAGTATTTT
v_call: TRBV18
clone_size: .
d_call: TRBD2
j_call: TRBJ2-3

cdr3_aa: CASTGGRSAKNIQYF
cdr3_nt: TGTGCCAGTACGGGCGGGAGATCAGCCAAAAACATTCAGTACTTC
v_call: TRBV19
clone_size: .
d_call: TRBD2
j_call: TRBJ2-4

cdr3_aa: CASSQGRENTEAFF
cdr3_nt: TGCGCCAGCAGCCAAGGGCGGGAGAACACTGAAGCTTTCTTT
v_call: TRBV4-1
clone_size: .
d_call: .
j_call: TRBJ1-1

cdr3_aa: CASRDTGSTNGYTF
cdr3_nt: TGTGCCAGCAGGGATACAGGGAGTACGAATGGCTACACCTTC
v_call: TRBV5-6
clone_size: .
d_call: .
j_call: TRBJ1-2

cdr3_aa: CASRSGGLAKDTQYF
cdr3_nt: TGTGCCAGCCGCTCGGGGGGACTAGCTAAAGATACGCAGTATTTT
v_call: TRBV6-5
clone_size: .
d_call: TRBD2
j_call: TRBJ2-3

cdr3_aa: CASKSRGTGELFF
cdr3_nt: TGTGCCAGTAAATCCAGGGGCACCGGGGAGCTGTTTTTT
v_call: TRBV19
clone_size: .
d_call: .
j_call: TRBJ2-2

cdr3_aa: CAISETRQGMNQPQHF
cdr3_nt: TGTGCCATCAGTGAGACCCGACAGGGGATGAATCAGCCCCAGCATTTT
v_call: TRBV10-3
clone_size: .
d_call: TRBD1
j_call: TRBJ1-5

cdr3_aa: CASRGGQPYQETQYF
cdr3_nt: TGTGCCAGCAGGGGGGGGCAGCCGTACCAAGAGACCCAGTACTTC
v_call: TRBV6-1
clone_size: .
d_call: .
j_call: TRBJ2-5

cdr3_aa: CAWSADNSGANVLTF
cdr3_nt: TGTGCCTGGAGTGCCGACAACTCTGGGGCCAACGTCCTGACTTTC
v_call: TRBV30
clone_size: .
d_call: .
j_call: TRBJ2-6

cdr3_aa: CASSSGDAGRTPQHF
cdr3_nt: TGTGCCAGCAGTAGCGGGGACGCTGGCCGGACGCCCCAGCATTTT
v_call: TRBV27
clone_size: .
d_call: .
j_call: TRBJ1-5

cdr3_aa: CASSAGELKGTGELFF
cdr3_nt: TGTGCCAGCAGCGCTGGGGAGCTGAAGGGCACCGGGGAGCTGTTTTTT
v_call: TRBV5-4
clone_size: few
d_call: .
j_call: TRBJ2-2

cdr3_aa: CASSLWGEHGYTF
cdr3_nt: TGTGCCAGCAGCTTATGGGGGGAGCATGGCTACACCTTC
v_call: TRBV7-9
clone_size: .
d_call: .
j_call: TRBJ1-2

cdr3_aa: CASNLEPTAATEAFF
cdr3_nt: TGTGCCAGCAACCTAGAACCTACTGCGGCCACTGAAGCTTTCTTT
v_call: TRBV2
clone_size: .
d_call: .
j_call: TRBJ1-1

cdr3_aa: CASSHPGQGIEQFF
cdr3_nt: TGTGCCAGCAGCCACCCGGGACAGGGGATTGAGCAGTTCTTC
v_call: TRBV6-5
clone_size: .
d_call: TRBD1
j_call: TRBJ2-1

cdr3_aa: CASSVSGTGDTGELFF
cdr3_nt: TGTGCCAGCAGCGTTTCCGGGACAGGGGACACCGGGGAGCTGTTTTTT
v_call: TRBV7-9
clone_size: .
d_call: TRBD1
j_call: TRBJ2-2

cdr3_aa: CASSSRGEPGAKNIQYF
cdr3_nt: TGTGCCAGCAGCTCCCGGGGGGAGCCAGGGGCCAAAAACATTCAGTACTTC
v_call: TRBV11-2
clone_size: .
d_call: TRBD2
j_call: TRBJ2-4

cdr3_aa: CASSDSSGRYNEQFF
cdr3_nt: TGTGCCAGTAGCGACTCTAGCGGGAGGTACAATGAGCAGTTCTTC
v_call: TRBV19
clone_size: .
d_call: TRBD2
j_call: TRBJ2-1

cdr3_aa: CAWDGQGSTPHSNQPQHF
cdr3_nt: TGTGCCTGGGACGGACAGGGCTCGACCCCCCATAGCAATCAGCCCCAGCATTTT
v_call: TRBV30
clone_size: once
d_call: TRBD1
j_call: TRBJ1-5

cdr3_aa: CASSQGTSQETQYF
cdr3_nt: TGTGCCAGCAGCCAAGGGACTAGCCAAGAGACCCAGTACTTC
v_call: TRBV4-2
clone_size: .
d_call: TRBD2
j_call: TRBJ2-5

cdr3_aa: CASSPTTPTGVVTEAFF
cdr3_nt: TGCGCCAGCAGCCCCACTACCCCGACAGGGGTTGTCACTGAAGCTTTCTTT
v_call: TRBV5-1
clone_size: .
d_call: TRBD1
j_call: TRBJ1-1

cdr3_aa: CASSAQGLHEQYF
cdr3_nt: TGTGCCAGCAGTGCACAGGGGCTGCACGAGCAGTACTTC
v_call: TRBV27
clone_size: .
d_call: TRBD1
j_call: TRBJ2-7

cdr3_aa: CASRTRDGNNQPQHF
cdr3_nt: TGTGCCAGCAGGACCAGGGATGGGAACAATCAGCCCCAGCATTTT
v_call: TRBV6-1
clone_size: .
d_call: .
j_call: TRBJ1-5

cdr3_aa: CASSLGFSTPYEQYF
cdr3_nt: TGTGCCAGCAGCTTAGGTTTTTCTACCCCCTACGAGCAGTACTTC
v_call: TRBV11-2
clone_size: .
d_call: .
j_call: TRBJ2-7

cdr3_aa: CASSIATTGSGGYTF
cdr3_nt: TGTGCCAGTAGTATAGCCACGACAGGTTCTGGTGGCTACACCTTC
v_call: TRBV19
clone_size: .
d_call: .
j_call: TRBJ1-2

cdr3_aa: CSVVRGRGPSTDTQYF
cdr3_nt: TGCAGCGTGGTTCGGGGGAGGGGCCCTAGCACAGATACGCAGTATTTT
v_call: TRBV29-1
clone_size: .
d_call: TRBD2
j_call: TRBJ2-3

cdr3_aa: CAIRASGTREETQYF
cdr3_nt: TGTGCCATCAGAGCTTCTGGGACTCGCGAGGAGACCCAGTACTTC
v_call: TRBV10-3
clone_size: .
d_call: .
j_call: TRBJ2-5

cdr3_aa: CASRLGQLTGELFF
cdr3_nt: TGTGCCAGCAGACTAGGACAGCTCACCGGGGAGCTGTTTTTT
v_call: TRBV27
clone_size: few
d_call: .
j_call: TRBJ2-2

cdr3_aa: CASSSDRVTGELFF
cdr3_nt: TGTGCCAGCAGCTCGGACAGGGTCACCGGGGAGCTGTTTTTT
v_call: TRBV7-7
clone_size: .
d_call: TRBD1
j_call: TRBJ2-2

cdr3_aa: CASRGGGNQPQHF
cdr3_nt: TGTGCCAGTAGAGGGGGCGGCAATCAGCCCCAGCATTTT
v_call: TRBV19
clone_size: .
d_call: TRBD1
j_call: TRBJ1-5

cdr3_aa: CASNLGQGFEKLFF
cdr3_nt: TGTGCCAGCAACCTGGGACAGGGATTCGAAAAACTGTTTTTT
v_call: TRBV7-9
clone_size: few
d_call: TRBD1
j_call: TRBJ1-4

cdr3_aa: CASSLTSGINEQFF
cdr3_nt: TGCGCCAGCAGCTTGACTAGCGGGATCAATGAGCAGTTCTTC
v_call: TRBV5-1
clone_size: .
d_call: TRBD2
j_call: TRBJ2-1

cdr3_aa: CASSHTRGEYNEQFF
cdr3_nt: TGTGCCAGCAGCCACACACGCGGGGAATACAATGAGCAGTTCTTC
v_call: TRBV11-2
clone_size: .
d_call: .
j_call: TRBJ2-1

cdr3_aa: CASSQEGQGNHIQYF
cdr3_nt: TGCGCCAGCAGCCAGGAGGGGCAGGGAAATCACATTCAGTACTTC
v_call: TRBV4-3
clone_size: .
d_call: .
j_call: TRBJ2-4